These 8 T cell receptor beta chains were sequenced from one sample in a study of radiation and T cells in renal cell carcinoma. TCRdb's copy holds only in-frame clones and misses some; the assay was immunoSEQ multiplex PCR. The data show about 78,000 clones, 70% to 90% seen once. Described time point: blood 4 weeks post-SBRT, at nephrectomy. Treatment meaning: 15 Gy SBRT to primary tumor, nephrectomy 4 weeks later. This material consisted of blood, taken from a patient whose treatment included radiotherapy and nephrectomy. These receptors all come from a woman in her seventies with renal cell carcinoma.

CDR3 region: CASRQAGDGEQYF. The CDR3 DNA reads as TGTGCCAGTAGACAGGCGGGGGATGGGGAGCAGTACTTC. V usage is TRBV19 and J usage is TRBJ2-7, with 7 nucleotides matching TRBD2. Germline V lookup: CDR1 LNHDA, CDR2 SQIVND (reference sequence). This CDR3 has 13 residues. V lost 6 bases to trimming and J lost 7 bases; unmatched junction nucleotides: 9.

The V and J genes are TRBV5-8 and TRBJ2-3; TRBD2 matches 8 bases. From germline, CDR1 is SGHTS and CDR2 YDEGEE. The CDR3 is 15 residues long. The V gene end was trimmed by 0 bases and the J gene end by 1 base; junction bases not matched to a gene: 1. The CDR3 loop is CASSLGAGGTDTQYF. CDR3 bases: TGTGCCAGCAGCTTGGGAGCGGGGGGCACAGATACGCAGTATTTT.

V and J are TRBV7-6 and TRBJ2-7; 8 positions agree with TRBD1. Germline V gene data show CDR1 as SGHVS and CDR2 as FNYEAQ. V was pared by 5 bases and J by 3 bases, with 9 bases of the junction left unmatched. The CDR3 contains 15 residues. CDR3 protein: CASSGGQGTFYEQYF. The DNA of the CDR3 is TGTGCCAGCAGCGGAGGACAGGGTACTTTCTACGAGCAGTACTTC. The full variable domain, with the rest looked up from reference TRBV7-6 and TRBJ2-7, is GAGVSQSPRYKVTKRGQDVALRCDPISGHVSLYWYRQALGQGPEFLTYFNYEAQQDKSGLPNDRFSAERPEGSISTLTIQRTEQRDSAMYRCASSGGQGTFYEQYFGPGTRLTVT.

This chain connects TRBV7-9 to TRBJ1-2; D ambiguous. CDR1 and CDR2 (germline): SEHNR, FQNEAQ (reference sequence). V was trimmed by 3 bases and J by 5 bases, leaving 7 bases between them. The CDR3 runs 12 residues. This chain's CDR3 is CASSFEMYGYTF. The DNA for the CDR3 is TGTGCCAGCAGCTTTGAGATGTATGGCTACACCTTC.

The chain has TRBV2 and TRBJ1-2; the D is unclear. The CDR3 spans 15 residues. The V gene's germline CDR1 is SNHLY and CDR2 FYNNEI. Trimming left V 0 bases short and J 8 bases short, with 16 bases between. The CDR3 loop reads CASSEARTTLNGYTF. As DNA, the CDR3 is TGTGCCAGCAGTGAAGCGCGGACGACGCTTAACGGCTACACCTTC. Full variable domain (missing parts from reference TRBV2 and TRBJ1-2): EPEVTQTPSHQVTQMGQEVILRCVPISNHLYFYWYRQILGQKVEFLVSFYNNEISEKSEIFDDQFSVERPDGSNFTLKIRSTKLEDSAMYFCASSEARTTLNGYTFGSGTRLTVV.

To note about this clone: Different DNA sequences within this sample yield the same CDR3. The J gene is TRBJ1-2, the V gene TRBV2; D unresolved. The germline V gene has CDR1 SNHLY and CDR2 FYNNEI. CDR3 length equals 13 residues. The V and J ends lost 1 base and 5 bases respectively, with 8 bases between them. The CDR3 spells CASSEGTDYGYTF. The CDR3 DNA follows: TGTGCCAGCAGTGAAGGGACGGATTATGGCTACACCTTC.

The chain joins TRBV7-9 to TRBJ1-2; D may be TRBD1 (6 bases). Per the germline V gene, CDR1 is SEHNR and CDR2 is FQNEAQ (reference sequence). The CDR3 is 14 amino acids. V was trimmed by 4 bases and J by 2 bases, leaving 11 bases between them. This CDR3 reads CASSSADRNYGYTF. The CDR3, as DNA: TGTGCCAGCAGCTCAGCGGACAGAAACTATGGCTACACCTTC.

V usage is TRBV30 and J usage is TRBJ1-5; D is uncertain. Germline V gene sequence: CDR1 GTSNPN, CDR2 SVGIG (reference sequence). CDR3 length: 12 amino acids. V lost 1 base to trimming and J lost 4 bases, with 5 bases between them. The CDR3 sequence: CAWSGGNQPQHF. The CDR3 DNA is TGTGCCTGGAGTGGAGGGAATCAGCCCCAGCATTTT.